This section outlines one T cell receptor (beta chain) sequence together with its context. V shed 8 bases and J shed 2 bases, with 7 bases lying between them. Germline V gene sequence: CDR1 MNHEY, CDR2 SMNVEV (reference sequence). CDR3 length: 13 amino acids. The data stem from a study of patients and donors after allogeneic stem cell transplantation. TCRdb called the RT-PCR reads again in MiXCR, with one record for every CDR3 protein. The table lists some 92,000 distinct CDR3 sequences, approximately 49% of them singletons. This chain uses TRBV27 with TRBJ1-6; a weak D match, TRBD1 (6 bases). This receptor was taken from a human donor who was either an allogeneic HSCT recipient or a stem cell or donor lymphocyte infusion donor (not recorded which). It is not recorded whose cells these are; they may come from a transplant donor. The specimen was blood, either unsorted or a sorted T cell fraction (not recorded which). DNA for the CDR3: TGTGCCAGCCGGGACACCTATAATTCACCCCTCCACTTT. Protein sequence: CASRDTYNSPLHF.